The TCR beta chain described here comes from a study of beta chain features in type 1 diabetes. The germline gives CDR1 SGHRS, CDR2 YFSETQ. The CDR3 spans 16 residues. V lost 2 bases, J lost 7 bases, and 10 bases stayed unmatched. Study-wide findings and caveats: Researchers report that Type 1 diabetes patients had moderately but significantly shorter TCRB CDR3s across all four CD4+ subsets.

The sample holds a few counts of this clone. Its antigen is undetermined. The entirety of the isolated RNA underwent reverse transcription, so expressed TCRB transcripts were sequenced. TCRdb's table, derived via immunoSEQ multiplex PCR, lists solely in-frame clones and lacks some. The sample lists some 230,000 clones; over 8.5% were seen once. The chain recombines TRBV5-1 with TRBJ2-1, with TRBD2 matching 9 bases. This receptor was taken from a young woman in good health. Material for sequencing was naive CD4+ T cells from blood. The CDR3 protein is CASSFLGTSPRNEQFF. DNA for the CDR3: TGCGCCAGCAGCTTTCTCGGGACTAGCCCTCGGAATGAGCAGTTCTTC. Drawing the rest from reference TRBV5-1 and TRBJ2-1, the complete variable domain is KAGVTQTPRYLIKTRGQQVTLSCSPISGHRSVSWYQQTPGQGLQFLFEYFSETQRNKGNFPGRFSGRQFSNSRSEMNVSTLELGDSALYLCASSFLGTSPRNEQFFGPGTRLTVL.